One sample yielded the 8 T cell receptor beta chains listed below, sequenced in a study of shared clonotypes between healthy human individuals. The method was immunoSEQ multiplex PCR; TCRdb's version includes in-frame clones alone and lacks a portion of them. The repertoire includes around 650,000 clones, roughly 95% of them detected once, and roughly 0.1% sits in the top ten. As defined, naive CD8 cells were CD45RO-negative and positively selected for CCR7, with terminally differentiated effector memory CD45RA+ cells excluded. The specimen was naive CD8+ T cells sorted from blood. These TCRs come from a woman aged 30 to 39 in good health.

The sample holds one count of this clone. The V gene is TRBV11-3, the J gene TRBJ2-1; 10 bases map to TRBD2. CDR1 SGHNT and CDR2 YENEEA come from the germline V gene. The length of the CDR3 is 17 residues. Losses at the gene ends were 4 bases for V and 5 bases for J; bases not matched to a gene: 11. This CDR3 reads CASSSGPGLAEHNEQFF. CDR3 nucleotides: TGTGCCAGCAGCTCCGGGCCCGGACTAGCGGAGCACAATGAGCAGTTCTTC.

The V and J genes are TRBV6-6 and TRBJ2-7; TRBD1 aligns across 8 bases. Trimming removed 4 bases from V and 4 bases from J; junction bases left unmatched: 6. The CDR3 has 14 residues. Germline V gene data show CDR1 as MNHNY and CDR2 as SVGAGI (reference sequence). The CDR3: CASSWGTGHYEQYF. DNA for the CDR3: TGTGCCAGCAGTTGGGGGACAGGCCATTACGAGCAGTACTTC.

The V gene is TRBV5-6, the J gene TRBJ1-1; weak D call: TRBD1 (5 bases). CDR3 size: 12 residues. V was pared by 2 bases and J by 7 bases, with 9 bases between. Germline loops: CDR1 SGHDT, CDR2 YYEEEE. This CDR3 reads CASSFGGVEAFF. The CDR3 nucleotides read TGTGCCAGCAGCTTCGGAGGGGTTGAAGCTTTCTTT. Variable domain in full (rest from reference TRBV5-6 and TRBJ1-1): DAGVTQSPTHLIKTRGQQVTLRCSPKSGHDTVSWYQQALGQGPQFIFQYYEEEERQRGNFPDRFSGHQFPNYSSELNVNALLLGDSALYLCASSFGGVEAFFGQGTRLTVV.

This sequence joins TRBV11-2 and TRBJ2-2; 7 bases are shared with TRBD1. V was clipped by 5 bases and J by 2 bases; unmatched bases: 8. CDR1 and CDR2 from the germline V gene are SGHAT and FQNNGV. The CDR3 is 16 amino acids. The CDR3 loop reads CASSTNRGSNTGELFF. The CDR3 DNA reads TGTGCCAGCAGCACAAACAGGGGAAGCAACACCGGGGAGCTGTTTTTT.

V gene TRBV15 combines with J gene TRBJ1-5; D may be TRBD1 (6 bases). This CDR3 is 15 amino acids long. The germline V gene encodes CDR1 LNHNV and CDR2 YYDKDF (reference sequence). Trimming pared 5 bases from V and 7 bases from J, leaving 18 bases between. DNA for the CDR3: TGTGCCACCAGCTCGGGTTCGGGGGCCGGACAGCCCCAGCATTTT. Translation gives CATSSGSGAGQPQHF.

Concerning this clone itself: This specimen includes other DNA sequences encoding the same CDR3. The gene calls are TRBV7-9 and TRBJ2-7, with D possibly TRBD2 on 5 matching bases. The CDR3 is 13 amino acids. Germline V gene sequence: CDR1 SEHNR, CDR2 FQNEAQ (reference sequence). V was shortened by 5 bases and J by 3 bases, with 11 bases between the two germline ends. The CDR3 DNA sequence: TGTGCCAGCAGCCCCGGACGGGGCTACGAGCAGTACTTC. This encodes CASSPGRGYEQYF.

This rearrangement joins TRBV14 to TRBJ2-7, with TRBD1 matching over 9 bases. The CDR3 spans 12 residues. With 3 bases clipped from V and 6 bases from J, the junction kept 0 bases outside the gene matches. CDR1 and CDR2 (germline): SGHDN, FVKESK. The DNA for the CDR3 is TGTGCCAGCAGCCAGACAGGGGGCGAGCAGTACTTC. Translated: CASSQTGGEQYF.

This sequence joins TRBV5-6 and TRBJ2-7; 10 bases are a match to TRBD2. Germline-derived CDR1 and CDR2 are SGHDT and YYEEEE. V was pared by 4 bases and J by 1 base, with 5 bases of the junction left unmatched. The CDR3 spans 15 residues. CDR3: CASSRTGLASYEQYF. The CDR3 DNA is TGTGCCAGCAGCCGTACGGGACTAGCGTCCTACGAGCAGTACTTC.